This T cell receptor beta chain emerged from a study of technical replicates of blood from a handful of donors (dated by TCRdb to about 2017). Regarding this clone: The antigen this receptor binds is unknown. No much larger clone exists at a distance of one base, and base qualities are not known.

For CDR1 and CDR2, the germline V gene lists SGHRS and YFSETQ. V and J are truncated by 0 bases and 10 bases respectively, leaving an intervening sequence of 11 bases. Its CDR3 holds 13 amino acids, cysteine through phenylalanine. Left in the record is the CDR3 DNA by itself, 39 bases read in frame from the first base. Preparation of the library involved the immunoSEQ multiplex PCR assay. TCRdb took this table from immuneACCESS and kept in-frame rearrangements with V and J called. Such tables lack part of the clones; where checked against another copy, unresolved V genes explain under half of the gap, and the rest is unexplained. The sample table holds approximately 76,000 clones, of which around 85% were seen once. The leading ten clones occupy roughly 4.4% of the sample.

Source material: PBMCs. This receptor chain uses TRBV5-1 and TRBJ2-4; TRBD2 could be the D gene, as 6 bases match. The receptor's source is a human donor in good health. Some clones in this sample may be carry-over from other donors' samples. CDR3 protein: CASSLVRGRIQYF. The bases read TGCGCCAGCAGCTTGGTGCGGGGAAGGATTCAGTACTTC.